This is a list of T cell receptor beta chains from one sample in a study of tumor-infiltrating lymphocytes in primary liver carcinoma. In TCRdb, the multiplex PCR reads were re-called with MiXCR into one record per CDR3 protein. The data contain about 350,000 distinct CDR3 sequences, 65% of them singletons. Sequencing input: peripheral blood. These receptors originate from a man in his forties or fifties with primary liver carcinoma and hepatitis B virus infection. Both conserved end residues are part of each CDR3. Clone size, where shown, is once, few, many, or a class for clones that have expanded.

CDR3: CASSTPPYEQYF; V: TRBV12-3/TRBV12-4; J: TRBJ2-7; size: many
CDR3: CASSLRGSYNEQFF; V: TRBV6-5; J: TRBJ2-1; size: many
CDR3: CASTGQTNSPLHF; V: TRBV11-2; J: TRBJ1-6; size: medium-sized
CDR3: CATSGGPLEDHQETQYF; V: TRBV24-1; J: TRBJ2-5; size: .
CDR3: CASSSEGSNAEAFF; V: TRBV5-6; J: TRBJ1-1; size: once
CDR3: CAIINDNTEAFF; V: TRBV10-3; J: TRBJ1-1; size: .
CDR3: CASSYGTGTEAFF; V: TRBV11-1; J: TRBJ1-1; size: medium-sized
CDR3: CASSQDKGKETQYF; V: TRBV10-1; J: TRBJ2-5; size: .
CDR3: CVSSHNYNEQFF; V: TRBV11-2; J: TRBJ2-1; size: once
CDR3: CVSRGGVMETQYF; V: TRBV11-2; J: TRBJ2-5; size: .
CDR3: CASSSPQGAGSYGYTF; V: TRBV7-9; J: TRBJ1-2; size: .
CDR3: CASSGRTESGELFF; V: TRBV6-1; J: TRBJ2-2; size: .
CDR3: CASSFQIGDTEAFF; V: TRBV7-9; J: TRBJ1-1; size: .
CDR3: CASSQVGTSYEQYF; V: TRBV14; J: TRBJ2-7; size: few
CDR3: CASKTGSSTDTQYF; V: TRBV6-1; J: TRBJ2-3; size: .
CDR3: CASSQEGLSYEQYF; V: TRBV14; J: TRBJ2-7; size: few
CDR3: CASSHPRDTQYF; V: TRBV4-1; J: TRBJ2-3; size: many
CDR3: CASSLAEHTGELFF; V: TRBV5-1; J: TRBJ2-2; size: .
CDR3: CASSLAAGGLWERYF; V: TRBV11-2; J: TRBJ2-7; size: .
CDR3: CSARLGIEQFF; V: TRBV20-1; J: TRBJ2-1; size: many
CDR3: CASSSGQGASGANVLTF; V: TRBV6-5; J: TRBJ2-6; size: many
CDR3: CTSRPGVGRGSTHTQYF; V: TRBV11-2; J: TRBJ2-3; size: .
CDR3: CASSTGIGSIEQYF; V: TRBV11-2; J: TRBJ2-7; size: .